Described below is a single T cell receptor (beta chain) sequence and its context. The antigen is not known. Other nucleotide sequences in the sample specify the same CDR3. The record originates from a study of shared clonotypes between healthy human individuals. Study information: In total, the donors were two women and a few men aged 18 to 49. Each donor had three CD4 naive, three CD4 memory, two CD8 naive and one CD8 memory plate.

The CDR3 length is 13 residues. The V and J ends lost 2 bases and 7 bases respectively, with 11 bases between them. CDR1 and CDR2 (germline): MDHEN, SYDVKM. Study-wide points: Larger estimated richness was generally recorded for naive subsets relative to memory subsets.

Sequencing used immunoSEQ multiplex PCR; TCRdb keeps in-frame clones, though not all of them. The sample gives approximately 2,000,000 clones, roughly 90% of which show up once; about 0.41% is in the top ten. There were only Caucasian adults among the donors, and all lived in Nashville, Tennessee. This clonotype was sampled from a man aged 18 to 35 in good health. Some clones in this sample may be carry-over from other donors' samples. Sequenced input: naive CD4+ T cells from PBMCs. Regarding subset: CD45RA+ positively selected. The V gene is TRBV28, the J gene TRBJ1-2; D not resolved. In DNA, the CDR3 is TGTGCCAGCAGTTTAACCGGGGTGGGTGGCTACACCTTC. The encoded protein is CASSLTGVGGYTF.